This T cell receptor delta chain is from a study of gamma-delta chains in newborns, infants, children. Study context: Microbial exposure reportedly drives polyclonal innate γδ T cell expansion after birth.

A remark on this clone: The protein recorded in TCRdb matches a much larger clone and deviates from this DNA's translation at residue 6, suggesting a read error; the protein here is obtained by translating the DNA.

CDR1 is GEAIGNYY and CDR2 is EKD in the germline V gene. The length of the CDR3 is 14 residues. V was clipped by 0 bases and J by 5 bases; unmatched bases: 2. TCRdb re-identified clones in the reads via CATT. The table shows 4,700 or so delta-chain clones, with less than 3.5% occurring only once. The chain carries TRDV2 and TRDJ2; 7 bases are shared with TRDD3. This clonotype was sampled from a child who was a newborn, infant or young child, either healthy, febrile or measles-vaccinated (not recorded which). Sequencing was done on a sample of blood. The CDR3 sequence: CACDTPGDTAQLFF. In DNA form, the CDR3 reads TGTGCCTGTGACACCCCGGGGGATACAGCACAACTCTTCTTT.